Here is one T cell receptor (beta chain) with its context. Its antigen is as yet unknown. These data originate in a study of OX40 agonist ivuxolimab in advanced cancers. Study-wide background: In this cohort, patients received ivuxolimab, an agonistic anti-OX40 (CD134) antibody. Dose-escalation patients were diagnosed with hepatocellular carcinoma, melanoma, renal cell cancer or head and neck cancer. Aged roughly 23 to 90 with a mean of approximately 57 years, they were about 80% male.

Study-level findings and limits: Not determined was the antigen specificity of the expanded peripheral T cells.

Assay used: immunoSEQ multiplex PCR; TCRdb lists only in-frame clones, some missing. The table has 60,000 to 65,000 clones, roughly nine tenths seen once; the top ten hold 10% to 13%. The CDR3 is made up of 15 amino acids. Trimming cost V 2 bases and J 2 bases, with 12 bases left between them. CDR1 is MNHEY, CDR2 SVGAGI, per germline. The J gene is TRBJ1-1, the V gene TRBV6-5, with D possibly being TRBD1 (5 bases). This clonotype was sampled from an adult with an advanced solid tumor such as melanoma, head and neck, liver or kidney cancer. The source was CD4+ or CD8+ T cells sorted from blood, collected in a trial of the OX40 agonist ivuxolimab. For the CDR3, the DNA is TGTGCCAGCAGTTACGGGGGGGTGGTTAACACTGAAGCTTTCTTT. Residues: CASSYGGVVNTEAFF.